This TCR beta chain was observed in a study of T-cell reconstitution after alpha-beta-depleted transplantation in children. This clonotype was found many times. As yet, its antigen is unknown. This sample's TCRbeta library carried unique molecular identifier barcodes. MiXCR, applied by TCRdb to the PCR reads, yields one record per CDR3 protein. In the table there are some 6,900 distinct CDR3 sequences, approximately 5.3% of which are singletons. Study observations and caveats: Fresh T-cell production supplied most of the T-cell counts and diversity seen one year after transplant. The origin of alpha-beta T cells about two months after transplant was reportedly several hundred expanded graft clones.

Sequenced material: PBMCs, mostly from graft donor cells, taken 180 days after TCRalphabeta/CD19-depleted stem cell transplant. The sequence came from a child in the first two years of life who had a stem cell transplant for acute myeloid leukemia, so the T cells may come from the graft donor.

CDR3 amino acids: CASSESGLADTQYF. The DNA for the CDR3 is TGTGCCAGCAGTGAATCCGGACTAGCAGATACGCAGTATTTT. The chain links TRBV25-1 to TRBJ2-3, with TRBD2 matching 7 bases. The germline V gene has CDR1 MGHDK and CDR2 SYGVNS. The CDR3 extends over 14 amino acids. Losses at the gene ends were 1 base for V and 4 bases for J; bases not matched to a gene: 2. Full variable domain (rest looked up from reference TRBV25-1 and TRBJ2-3): EADIYQTPRYLVIGTGKKITLECSQTMGHDKMYWYQQDPGMELHLIHYSYGVNSTEKGDLSSESTVSRIRTEHFPLTLESARPSHTSQYLCASSESGLADTQYFGPGTRLTVL.